This paragraph reports one T cell receptor beta chain. V shed 3 bases and J shed 2 bases, with 9 bases lying between them. CDR3 length: 14 amino acids. Per the germline V gene, CDR1 is MGHRA and CDR2 is YSYEKL. TCRdb fed the 5' RACE reads into MiXCR, producing one record per CDR3 protein. The sample yields about 88,000 distinct CDR3 sequences, approximately 23% seen once. The sample is drawn from a study of T-cell memory formation after mild COVID-19. Sequencing input: PBMCs or a T cell subset sorted from them (not recorded which). The source of this sequence is a man aged 18-30 years who had mild COVID-19 (a few samples of this study predate the infection). Cell type and time point are not known. J is TRBJ2-3 and V is TRBV4-1, with D tentatively TRBD1 (6 bases). The CDR3 spells CASSQYRDTDTQYF. Here the CDR3 DNA reads TGCGCCAGCAGCCAGTACAGGGACACAGATACGCAGTATTTT.